The 11 T cell receptor beta chains in this list originate from one sample, sequenced in a study of blood T cell repertoires in COVID-19. The data were produced by immunoSEQ multiplex PCR, yet TCRdb's version contains in-frame clones alone and is incomplete. The sample carries around 140,000 clones, less than 80% recorded once. Sequencing was done on a sample of peripheral blood. Every receptor here comes from a woman of 80 years or more with active or convalescent COVID-19.

The CDR3 region is CASSLTPGTGGDTQYF. The CDR3 nucleotides are TGTGCCAGCAGCTTAACCCCAGGGACAGGGGGCGATACGCAGTATTTT. The chain joins TRBV7-3 to TRBJ2-3, with 12 bases lining up with TRBD1. Germline CDR1 is SGHTA and CDR2 is FQGTGA. Unmatched junction bases numbered 4, after V lost 0 bases and J lost 6 bases. The CDR3 has 16 residues.

The chain is built from TRBV6-2 or TRBV6-3 and TRBJ1-6, with D possibly being TRBD1 (5 bases). Germline assignment: CDR1 MNHEY and CDR2 SVGEGT. The CDR3 contains 14 residues. Trimming removed 4 bases at V and 10 bases at J, with 14 bases between. As DNA, the CDR3 is TGTGCCAGCAGTTCTCCCAGGACAAACTCACCCCTCCACTTT. This sequence encodes CASSSPRTNSPLHF.

This chain uses TRBV12-3 or TRBV12-4 with TRBJ1-1, with 8 nucleotides matching TRBD1. The CDR3 spans 13 residues. The V and J ends lost 2 bases and 11 bases, in that order; junction bases with no gene match: 7. The CDR3 DNA reads as TGTGCCAGCAGTTTAACTGGACAGGGTGGCGCTTTCTTT. Amino acids: CASSLTGQGGAFF.

This chain joins TRBV28 and TRBJ1-3, with 10 nucleotides matching TRBD1. This CDR3 comprises 17 residues. The germline gives CDR1 MDHEN, CDR2 SYDVKM. V gave up 5 bases and J gave up 0 bases; unmatched junction bases: 7. In DNA form, the CDR3 reads TGTGCCAGCAGTCCACGACAGGGGGCCCTCTCTGGAAACACCATATATTTT. It is translated as CASSPRQGALSGNTIYF.

Note on this clone: A single base separates this from a much larger clone, so it may be a read error. Distinct nucleotide sequences in the sample also encode this CDR3. The chain couples TRBV11-2 to TRBJ2-5; D is unresolved. The CDR3 extends over 11 amino acids. V shed 5 bases and J shed 1 base, with 2 bases lying between them. Germline CDR1 and CDR2: SGHAT and FQNNGV. The CDR3 DNA is TGTGCCAGCAGCCTCCAAGAGACCCAGTACTTC. Translating it yields CASSLQETQYF.

The rearrangement joins TRBV28 to TRBJ2-4; a possible D gene is TRBD2 (5 bases). The germline V gene encodes CDR1 MDHEN and CDR2 SYDVKM. The CDR3 totals 15 residues. Trimming pared 5 bases from V and 6 bases from J, leaving 17 bases between. CDR3 nucleotides: TGTGCCAGCAGTCCCCGACGGGGTTGGGGAAACATTCAGTACTTC. Its protein product is CASSPRRGWGNIQYF.

This chain links TRBV11-2 with TRBJ2-1; 7 bases match TRBD1. V gave up 2 bases and J gave up 7 bases; unmatched junction bases: 11. CDR3 size: 16 residues. CDR1 and CDR2 (germline): SGHAT, FQNNGV. The CDR3 loop is CASSLSGTGVRNEQFF. CDR3 DNA: TGTGCCAGCAGCTTATCAGGTACAGGGGTCCGGAATGAGCAGTTCTTC.

This chain joins TRBV3-1 (or the pseudogene TRBV3-2) and TRBJ1-1; 8 bases align to TRBD1. Germline assignment: CDR1 LGHDT and CDR2 YNNKEL (reference sequence). V shed 4 bases and J 5 bases; nucleotides not matched to a gene: 6. There are 14 residues in the CDR3. The CDR3: CASSPRGLRTEAFF. The CDR3 DNA is TGTGCCAGCAGCCCCAGGGGGCTTCGAACTGAAGCTTTCTTT.

The rearrangement links TRBV7-8 to TRBJ1-5; tentative D call: TRBD1 (6 bases). Trimming removed 5 bases from V and 6 bases from J, with 14 bases in between. Germline V gene sequence: CDR1 SGHVS, CDR2 FQNEAQ. The length of the CDR3 is 14 residues. CDR3 bases: TGTGCCAGCAGCATTACAGGGTCTACTCAGCCCCAGCATTTT. Translating gives CASSITGSTQPQHF.

V and J are TRBV7-9 and TRBJ2-7, with TRBD2 as a possible D gene (6 bases). Germline CDR1 reads SEHNR; CDR2 reads FQNEAQ (reference sequence). The V gene lost 6 bases and the J gene lost 6 bases, with 12 bases spanning the gap. The CDR3 runs to 12 residues. The CDR3 here is CASRQGGVEQYF. CDR3 nucleotide sequence: TGTGCCAGCAGACAAGGCGGGGTCGAGCAGTACTTC.

This clone was counted between two and nine times. The chain employs TRBV27 and TRBJ1-5, with TRBD1 as a possible D gene (6 bases). Germline-derived CDR1 and CDR2 are MNHEY and SMNVEV (reference sequence). The CDR3 covers 14 residues. V gave up 9 bases and J gave up 7 bases, with 19 bases separating them. The DNA for the CDR3 is TGTGCCAGTAAGGGGCAGGGGAGGGTGCAGCCCCAGCATTTT. Its translation: CASKGQGRVQPQHF.